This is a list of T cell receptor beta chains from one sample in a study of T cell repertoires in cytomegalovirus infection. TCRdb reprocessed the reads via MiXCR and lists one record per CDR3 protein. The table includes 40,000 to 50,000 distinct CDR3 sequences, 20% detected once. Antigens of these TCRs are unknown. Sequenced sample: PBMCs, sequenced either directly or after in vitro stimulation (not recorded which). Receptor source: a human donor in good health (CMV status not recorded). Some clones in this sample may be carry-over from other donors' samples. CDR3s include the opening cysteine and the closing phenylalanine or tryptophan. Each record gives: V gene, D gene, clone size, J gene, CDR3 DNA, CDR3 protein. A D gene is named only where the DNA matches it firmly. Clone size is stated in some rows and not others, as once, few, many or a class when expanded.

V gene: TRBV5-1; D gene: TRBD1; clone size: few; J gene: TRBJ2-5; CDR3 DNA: TGCGCCAGCCGAACTACGGGGACAGGGGCTGAGACCCAGTACTTC; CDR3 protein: CASRTTGTGAETQYF
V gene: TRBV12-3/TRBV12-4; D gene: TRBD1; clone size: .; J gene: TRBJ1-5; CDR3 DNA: TGTGCCAGCAGCCTACAGGGGCCGGGACATCAGCCCCAGCATTTT; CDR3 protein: CASSLQGPGHQPQHF
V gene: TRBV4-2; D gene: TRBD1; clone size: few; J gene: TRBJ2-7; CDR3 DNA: TGTGCCAGCAGCCAAACGTGGACAGGGACGTACGAGCAGTACTTC; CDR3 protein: CASSQTWTGTYEQYF
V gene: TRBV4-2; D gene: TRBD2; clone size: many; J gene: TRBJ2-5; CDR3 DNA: TGTGCCAGCAGCGTTAGCGGGGGCTGGGAGACCCAGTACTTC; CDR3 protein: CASSVSGGWETQYF
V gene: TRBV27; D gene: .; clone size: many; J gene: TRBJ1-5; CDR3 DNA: TGTGCCAGCAGTTTATTAGGAAACGGCAATCAGCCCCAGCATTTT; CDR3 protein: CASSLLGNGNQPQHF
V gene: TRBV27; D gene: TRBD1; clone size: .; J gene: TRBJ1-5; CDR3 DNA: TGTGCCAGCACTCCTCGACAGGGAAGACAGCCCCAGCATTTT; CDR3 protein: CASTPRQGRQPQHF
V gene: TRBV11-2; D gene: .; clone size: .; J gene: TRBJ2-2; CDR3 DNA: TGTGCCAGCAGTTCGGGATCCGGGAAGAACACCGGGGAGCTGTTTTTT; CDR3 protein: CASSSGSGKNTGELFF
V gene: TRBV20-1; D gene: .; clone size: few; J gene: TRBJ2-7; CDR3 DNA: TGCACCACGACAGATTCCTACGAGCAGTACTTC; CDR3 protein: CTTTDSYEQYF
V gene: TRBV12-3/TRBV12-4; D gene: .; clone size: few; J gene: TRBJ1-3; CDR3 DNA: TGTGCCAGCAGGACAAGCTCTGGAAACACCATATATTTT; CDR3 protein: CASRTSSGNTIYF
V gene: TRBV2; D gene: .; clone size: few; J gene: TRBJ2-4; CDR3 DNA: TGTGCCAGCAGAGGGAGGCACAACATTCAGTACTTC; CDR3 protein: CASRGRHNIQYF
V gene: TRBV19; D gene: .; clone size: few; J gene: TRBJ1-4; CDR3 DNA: TGTGCCAGTAGTATTATAGGGGCTGATGAAAAACTGTTTTTT; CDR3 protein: CASSIIGADEKLFF
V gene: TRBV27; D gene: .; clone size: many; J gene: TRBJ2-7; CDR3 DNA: TGTGCCAGCAGTCCCCGAACGCCCGACGAGCAGTACTTC; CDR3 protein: CASSPRTPDEQYF
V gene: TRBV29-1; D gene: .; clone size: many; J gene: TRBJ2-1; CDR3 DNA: TGCAGCGTTGAGTTGATGAGAGGGCCCTACAATGAGCAGTTCTTC; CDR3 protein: CSVELMRGPYNEQFF
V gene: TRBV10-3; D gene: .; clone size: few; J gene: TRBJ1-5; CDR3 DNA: TGTGCCATCAATTCAGCTAATAGCAATCAGCCCCAGCATTTT; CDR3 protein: CAINSANSNQPQHF
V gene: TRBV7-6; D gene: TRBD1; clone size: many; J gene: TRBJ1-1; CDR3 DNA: TGTGCCAGCAGCCTGATAAGGGACAGGGAAGGTGAAGCTTTCTTT; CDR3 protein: CASSLIRDREGEAFF
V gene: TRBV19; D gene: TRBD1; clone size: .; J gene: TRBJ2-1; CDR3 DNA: TGTGCCAGTAGTCCGGGACAGGGGGCCAATGAGCAGTTCTTC; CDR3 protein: CASSPGQGANEQFF
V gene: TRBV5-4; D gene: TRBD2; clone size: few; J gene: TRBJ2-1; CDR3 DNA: TGTGCCAGCAGCTTGGGAGTCGGGAGGCGGCAGGAGCAGTTCTTC; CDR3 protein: CASSLGVGRRQEQFF
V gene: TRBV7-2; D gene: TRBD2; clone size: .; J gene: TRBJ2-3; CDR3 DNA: TGTGCCAGCAGCCCCCGGGGCGGTAGCGGGAGGGCCGGCACAGATACGCAGTATTTT; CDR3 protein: CASSPRGGSGRAGTDTQYF
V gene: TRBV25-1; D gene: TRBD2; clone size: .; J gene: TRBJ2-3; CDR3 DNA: TGTGCCAGCACCAACCCGGGGGGAGCAGATACGCAGTATTTT; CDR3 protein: CASTNPGGADTQYF
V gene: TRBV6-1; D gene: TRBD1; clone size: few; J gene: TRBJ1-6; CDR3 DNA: TGTGCCAGCAGTGAACAGGGCAGGGGGGGATCACCCCTCCACTTT; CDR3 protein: CASSEQGRGGSPLHF
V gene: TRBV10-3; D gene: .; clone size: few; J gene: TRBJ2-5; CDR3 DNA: TGTGCCAGGTCGGCCAGGAACGGGATTTTAGAGACCCAGTACTTC; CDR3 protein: CARSARNGILETQYF
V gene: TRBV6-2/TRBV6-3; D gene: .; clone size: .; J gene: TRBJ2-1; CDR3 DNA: TGTGCCAGCAGTTGGGCAGGGTATGAGCAGTTCTTC; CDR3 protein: CASSWAGYEQFF
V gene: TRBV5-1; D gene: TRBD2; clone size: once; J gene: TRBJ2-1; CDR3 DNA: TGCGCCAGCAGCTTGGATTCTAGCGGTTACAATGAGCAGTTCTTC; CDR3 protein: CASSLDSSGYNEQFF
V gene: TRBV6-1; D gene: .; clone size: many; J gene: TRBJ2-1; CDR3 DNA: TGTGCCAGCAGTCCCCTAGCGCCCAGCTCCTACAATGAGCAGTTCTTC; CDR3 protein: CASSPLAPSSYNEQFF
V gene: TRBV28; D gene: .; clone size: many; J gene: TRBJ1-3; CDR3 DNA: TGTGCCAGCAGTCCCGGGCTGGGGAACACCATATATTTT; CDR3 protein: CASSPGLGNTIYF
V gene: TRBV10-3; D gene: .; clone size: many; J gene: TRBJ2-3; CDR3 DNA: TGTGCCATCAGTGAGTCGGGGCGTACGGATACGCAGTATTTT; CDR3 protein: CAISESGRTDTQYF
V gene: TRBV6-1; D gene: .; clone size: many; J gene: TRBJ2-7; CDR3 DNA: TGTGCCAGCCAAGCGACACAAGCTTCCTACGAGCAGTACTTC; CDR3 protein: CASQATQASYEQYF
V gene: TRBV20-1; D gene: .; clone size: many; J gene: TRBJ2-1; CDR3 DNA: TGCAGTGCTAGCCCCCTCAGGGGCCTCGACCTGAATGAGCAGTTCTTC; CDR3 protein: CSASPLRGLDLNEQFF